Following are 21 T cell receptor beta chains from one sample sequenced in a study of monozygotic twins with inflammatory bowel disease. TCRdb re-called the 5' RACE reads; every CDR3 protein appears as one record, without DNA. The sample totals under 350,000 distinct CDR3 sequences. Sequencing was performed on blood. These receptors all come from a human donor with ulcerative colitis or Crohn's disease, or a healthy co-twin of an affected twin (not recorded which).

This sequence joins TRBV29-1 and TRBJ2-3; without DNA, the TCRdb call of TRBD2 cannot be checked. The CDR3 has 17 amino acids. Germline V gene data show CDR1 as SQVTM and CDR2 as ANQGSEA. CDR3 region: CSVQAGLAVSSTDTQYF.

The V gene is TRBV20-1, the J gene TRBJ1-1; TCRdb selects TRBD1, and the lack of DNA leaves this call unchecked. The CDR3 totals 11 residues. Per germline, CDR1 DFQATT and CDR2 SNEGSKA (reference sequence). CDR3 sequence: CSASGRENPFF.

The V gene is TRBV20-1, the J gene TRBJ1-5. CDR1 is DFQATT and CDR2 is SNEGSKA in the germline V gene (reference sequence). This CDR3 is 16 amino acids long. The CDR3 sequence: CSASEGTPGGNQPQHF.

The rearrangement joins TRBV19 to TRBJ1-1; without DNA, the TCRdb call of TRBD1 cannot be checked. This CDR3 is 15 amino acids long. From germline, CDR1 is LNHDA and CDR2 SQIVND (reference sequence). CDR3 protein: CASSIMQGSWTEAFF.

V is TRBV20-1 and J is TRBJ2-1; TCRdb indicates TRBD2, and absent DNA this call remains unverified. Germline values: CDR1 DFQATT, CDR2 SNEGSKA (reference sequence). The CDR3 runs to 15 residues. The chain's CDR3 is CSAREGTSRDNEQFF.

This sequence joins TRBV12-3 or TRBV12-4 and TRBJ2-5. The CDR3 totals 13 residues. The CDR3 protein is CASSLEAQETQYF.

The chain recombines TRBV29-1 with TRBJ2-1; the TCRdb call, TRBD2, lacks DNA for checking. Looked up from germline, CDR1 is SQVTM and CDR2 is ANQGSEA. The CDR3 loop spans 13 amino acids. This CDR3 is CSVVGLAGGEQFF.

The chain recombines TRBV7-9 with TRBJ1-1. This CDR3 is built from 15 residues. Germline-derived CDR1 and CDR2 are SEHNR and FQNEAQ (reference sequence). The CDR3 sequence is CASSLRRNLNTEAFF.

The chain uses TRBV7-2 and TRBJ2-7; TCRdb's D call of TRBD2 is untestable without DNA. Germline V gene sequence: CDR1 SGHTA, CDR2 FQGNSA. The CDR3 totals 15 residues. The CDR3 loop is CASSFGLAGIYEQYF.

V usage is TRBV28 and J usage is TRBJ2-3; TCRdb reports TRBD1, a call that lacks DNA to check it against. CDR3 length: 15 residues. The germline V gene has CDR1 MDHEN and CDR2 SYDVKM. The CDR3 here is CASTIGQGAVDTQYF.

The V call is TRBV18, the J call TRBJ2-7; TCRdb designates TRBD1, a call that cannot be tested without DNA. The germline V gene has CDR1 KGHSH and CDR2 LQKENI. CDR3 length: 14 amino acids. Here the CDR3 reads CASSLGQGIYEQYF.

The rearrangement uses TRBV7-2 and TRBJ1-1; TCRdb's D call, TRBD1, is unchecked because there is no DNA. Per the germline V gene, CDR1 is SGHTA and CDR2 is FQGNSA. This CDR3 contains 13 residues. CDR3 protein: CASSPRQGSEAFF.

The rearrangement uses TRBV7-9 and TRBJ1-4; TCRdb reports TRBD1, a call that lacks DNA to check it against. Germline CDR1 reads SEHNR; CDR2 reads FQNEAQ (reference sequence). The CDR3 is 17 residues long. The CDR3 reads CASSWGQGTILNEKLFF.

V and J are TRBV7-8 and TRBJ1-6; TCRdb's D gene call, TRBD1, goes unchecked for lack of DNA. Germline V gene sequence: CDR1 SGHVS, CDR2 FQNEAQ. The CDR3 length is 16 residues. CDR3 in amino acids: CASSSNAGHLNSPLHF.

The chain has TRBV11-2 and TRBJ2-2. Looked up from germline, CDR1 is SGHAT and CDR2 is FQNNGV. The length of the CDR3 is 15 residues. The CDR3: CASSFVGPNTGELFF.

CDR3 sequence: CASSIRTGNTGELFF. The chain uses TRBV14 and TRBJ2-2; no DNA is available, so the TRBD1 call from TCRdb remains unchecked. The CDR3 is 15 amino acids. The germline gives CDR1 SGHDN, CDR2 FVKESK.

The chain has TRBV6-4 and TRBJ1-5. The CDR3 runs 13 residues. The germline CDR1 and CDR2 sequences are MRHNA and SNTAGT. The CDR3 sequence is CASKNNSNQPQHF.

This chain connects TRBV5-1 to TRBJ1-1. Germline CDR1 reads SGHRS; CDR2 reads YFSETQ. The CDR3 covers 15 residues. CDR3 residues: CASSKEGAMNTEAFF.

The CDR3 here is CASSQGTGYQETQYF. The genes are TRBV4-3 and TRBJ2-5; with no DNA, the TCRdb D assignment of TRBD1 cannot be verified. CDR1 and CDR2 (germline): LGHNA, YSLEER. This CDR3 has 15 residues.

The V gene is TRBV29-1, the J gene TRBJ2-7. This CDR3 spans 14 amino acids. CDR1 and CDR2 (germline): SQVTM, ANQGSEA. CDR3 in amino acids: CSVVGVEGSYEQYF.

The V and J genes are TRBV28 and TRBJ2-6. The length of the CDR3 is 16 residues. Germline V gene data show CDR1 as MDHEN and CDR2 as SYDVKM. The CDR3 region is CASSDRTDSGANVLTF.